The clone carrying this T cell receptor (beta chain) was counted a few times. This specimen belongs to a study of cytomegalovirus exposure and HLA in healthy donors. The PCR contained 60 Vbeta and 13 Jbeta primers. Profiled with immunoSEQ multiplex PCR; TCRdb holds only in-frame clones, not every one. The data contain roughly 130,000 clones, about 74% of them singletons. CDR3 length: 17 residues. The germline V gene encodes CDR1 SGHVS and CDR2 FQNEAQ. V dropped 2 bases and J dropped 0 bases, with 16 bases sitting between them. This TCR was sampled from a woman aged 50 to 65 in good health and CMV-seropositive. This chain links TRBV7-8 with TRBJ1-2; no firm D call. Material: PBMCs. The chain's CDR3 is CASSLSGFGVANYGYTF. The CDR3 DNA is TGTGCCAGCAGCTTATCGGGGTTCGGGGTCGCTAACTATGGCTACACCTTC.